This T cell receptor beta chain was sequenced during a study of beta chain features in type 1 diabetes. Regarding the study as a whole: For type 1 diabetes patients, VDJ junctions showed fewer insertions and more deletions.

The CDR3 covers 12 residues. Trimming pared 0 bases from V and 11 bases from J, leaving 8 bases between. CDR1 and CDR2 from the germline V gene are MNHEY and SVGAGI. Concerning this clone itself: Its specificity is unknown.

cDNA synthesis used the whole RNA isolate, giving expressed TCRB sequences. Clones were sequenced by immunoSEQ multiplex PCR, and TCRdb holds only the in-frame ones, with some missing. The sample gives 970,000 or so clones, about a sixth of which show up once; around 0.02% is in the top ten. The receptor was isolated from a young woman in good health. This chain uses TRBV6-5 with TRBJ2-1; TRBD1 is a possible D gene (6 bases). The source material was naive CD4+ T cells from blood. CDR3 in amino acids: CASSYSRDKQFF. CDR3 in DNA: TGTGCCAGCAGTTACTCGAGGGACAAGCAGTTCTTC.